The rows below give T cell receptor beta chains drawn from one sample of a study of blood T cell repertoires in COVID-19. TCRdb's copy holds only in-frame clones and misses some; the assay was immunoSEQ multiplex PCR. In the table there are around 260,000 clones, roughly 87% of which are singletons. The sequenced sample was peripheral blood. These TCRs come from a human donor in a cohort sampled during active COVID-19. The CDR3 runs from the conserved cysteine through the conserved F or W. A D gene is named only where the DNA matches it firmly. Expanded clones get a size class; other rows say once, few or many, or leave the size out.

V	size	D	J	DNA	CDR3
TRBV7-2	once	.	TRBJ1-1	TGTGCCAGCAGCTTAGGGTCGAGGTCAGGGGCTGAAGCTTTCTTT	CASSLGSRSGAEAFF
TRBV27	.	TRBD1	TRBJ1-1	TGTGCCAGCAGTCCGAGAATGGGACAGGGGGCATCCGTTGCTTTCTTT	CASSPRMGQGASVAFF
TRBV27	.	.	TRBJ2-7	TGTGCCGTCGCCCACAGGGTGGCCGGCGAGCAGTACTTC	CAVAHRVAGEQYF
TRBV6-6	.	TRBD2	TRBJ2-1	TGTGCCAGCAGTTTACAGACTAGCGGGACTTACAATGAGCAGTTCTTC	CASSLQTSGTYNEQFF
TRBV24-1	.	.	TRBJ2-7	TGTGCCACCAGTGAAAAACGACAGAACCAGGGGTTTTCCTACGAGCAGTACTTC	CATSEKRQNQGFSYEQYF
TRBV5-1	.	.	TRBJ1-6	TGCGCCAGCCGGGGGACTGACTCGGCCCTCCACTTT	CASRGTDSALHF
TRBV25-1	.	.	TRBJ1-1	TGTGCCAGCAGTGCCCCCAGGGGAGGGCGGAACACTGAAGCTTTCTTT	CASSAPRGGRNTEAFF
TRBV27	few	TRBD1	TRBJ1-3	TGTGCCAGCGGGGGGGGACAGGGCGCTGGAAACACCATATATTTT	CASGGGQGAGNTIYF
TRBV7-8	.	.	TRBJ1-1	TGTGCCAGCAGCTCCCTCCGACAGACTCGGAACACTGAAGCTTTCTTT	CASSSLRQTRNTEAFF
TRBV12-5	.	TRBD2	TRBJ2-7	TGTGCTAGTGGTTTGGTAAGCGGGGAGACCTACGAGCAGTACTTC	CASGLVSGETYEQYF
TRBV19	.	.	TRBJ2-6	TGTGCCAGTAGTTCGGCAGGGCCCTCTGGGGCCAACGTCCTGACTTTC	CASSSAGPSGANVLTF
TRBV3-1/TRBV3-2	.	.	TRBJ2-2	TGTGCCAGCAGCCAGACAGTCACCGGGGAGCTGTTTTTT	CASSQTVTGELFF
TRBV24-1	.	.	TRBJ1-2	TGTGCCACCAGTGATATCCTAATACCCTATGGCTACACCTTC	CATSDILIPYGYTF
TRBV3-1/TRBV3-2	.	TRBD2	TRBJ2-7	TGTGCCAGCAGCCAAGATTTTCTAGCGGGAGGGTACGAGCAGTACTTC	CASSQDFLAGGYEQYF
TRBV7-9	.	.	TRBJ2-1	TGTGCCAGCAGCCCAAGCTCCACCCACAATGAGCAGTTCTTC	CASSPSSTHNEQFF
TRBV9	few	.	TRBJ2-7	TGTGCCAGCAGCGTAGGACGGGGTCTCCACGAGCAGTACTTC	CASSVGRGLHEQYF
TRBV30	.	TRBD2	TRBJ2-5	TGTGCCTGGAGTAGAGCGGGGGGGCGAGAGACCCAGTACTTC	CAWSRAGGRETQYF
TRBV10-2	.	.	TRBJ2-7	TGCGCCAGCATCTCCCTTGGGGGGAACTCCTACGAGCAGTACTTC	CASISLGGNSYEQYF
TRBV27	.	.	TRBJ2-6	TGTGCCACCCTTTACCGGGGGAGGGGGGCCAACGTCCTGACTTTC	CATLYRGRGANVLTF
TRBV2	few	.	TRBJ2-1	TGTGCCAGCAGGGCACAGGTATTCTCCTACAATGAGCAGTTCTTC	CASRAQVFSYNEQFF
TRBV7-8	.	.	TRBJ1-5	TGTGCCAGCGGACCTGGACAGATCAATCAGCCCCAGCATTTT	CASGPGQINQPQHF
TRBV18	.	TRBD2	TRBJ2-7	TGTGCCAGCTCACCGGGGGGGGACCCCATCTACGAGCAGTACTTC	CASSPGGDPIYEQYF
TRBV6-5	.	.	TRBJ2-2	TGTGCCAGCAGTTACCAAGCAACCGGGGAGCTGTTTTTT	CASSYQATGELFF
TRBV11-2	.	.	TRBJ1-1	TGTGCCAGCAGTTCACTTGGTCGAGACACTGAAGCTTTCTTT	CASSSLGRDTEAFF
TRBV6-6	.	.	TRBJ1-1	TGTGCCAGCAGTTACTCGGAGATGAACACTGAAGCTTTCTTT	CASSYSEMNTEAFF
TRBV9	.	.	TRBJ1-1	TGTGCCAGCAGCGTTCAGGGGACGAACACTGAAGCTTTCTTT	CASSVQGTNTEAFF
TRBV28	.	.	TRBJ2-7	TGTGCCAGCAGCCTGGGTAGCACCTACGAGCAGTACTTC	CASSLGSTYEQYF
TRBV9	.	TRBD1	TRBJ2-1	TGTGCCAGCAGCGAAGGGACAGGGGACTACAATGAGCAGTTCTTC	CASSEGTGDYNEQFF
TRBV7-2	.	TRBD2	TRBJ2-7	TGTGCCAGCAGCTCCTACCTTAGCGGGGGGGCCTACGAGCAGTACTTC	CASSSYLSGGAYEQYF
TRBV11-1	once	TRBD2	TRBJ2-7	TGTGCCAGCAGCTTAGGGACTAGCGGGACCTACGAGCAGTACTTC	CASSLGTSGTYEQYF
TRBV7-3	.	.	TRBJ2-7	TGTGCCAGCAGCTTTGACAGCTCCTACGAGCAGTACTTC	CASSFDSSYEQYF
TRBV7-9	.	TRBD1	TRBJ1-2	TGTGCCAGCAGCTACGGACAGGGGGGCGGCTACACCTTC	CASSYGQGGGYTF
TRBV5-6	.	TRBD2	TRBJ2-7	TGTGCCAGCAGCCGGGGACTAGCGGGAAGTTACGAGCAGTACTTC	CASSRGLAGSYEQYF
TRBV6-5	once	TRBD1	TRBJ1-5	TGTGCCAGCAGCTACCGGACAGGGAGCAATCAGCCCCAGCATTTT	CASSYRTGSNQPQHF
TRBV7-8	once	.	TRBJ1-2	TGTGCCAGCAGCTTAAACCCCGGGACTGTCGGCTACACCTTC	CASSLNPGTVGYTF
TRBV28	.	.	TRBJ1-2	TGTGCCAGCAGTCCCTATAGAACGTATGGCTACACCTTC	CASSPYRTYGYTF
TRBV10-3	once	TRBD1	TRBJ1-2	TGTGCCATCAGTGAGATGGGACAGCGCTATGGCTACACCTTC	CAISEMGQRYGYTF
TRBV9	.	TRBD2	TRBJ2-2	TGTGCCAGCAGCGCCGGACTAGCGGCATTGACCGGGGAGCTGTTTTTT	CASSAGLAALTGELFF
TRBV7-9	few	TRBD1	TRBJ1-2	TGTGCCAGCGCCCCCGGGACAGGGGAGTTGGGCTACACCTTC	CASAPGTGELGYTF
TRBV5-4	.	.	TRBJ1-1	TGTGCCAGCAGCTTGACAGGGAAGAACACTGAAGCTTTCTTT	CASSLTGKNTEAFF
TRBV7-3	.	.	TRBJ2-2	TGTGCCAGCAGCTTAACGGGAGTTCGGACCGGGGAGCTGTTTTTT	CASSLTGVRTGELFF
TRBV19	.	TRBD1	TRBJ2-3	TGTGCCAGCCACCTGAGGGACAGTAGCACAGATACGCAGTATTTT	CASHLRDSSTDTQYF
TRBV5-1	.	TRBD2	TRBJ2-1	TGCGCCAGCAGCCTAGGACTAGCGGGGAACAATGAGCAGTTCTTC	CASSLGLAGNNEQFF
TRBV10-2	.	.	TRBJ1-1	TGCGCCAGCAATACGCGGGGGTTCGGCACTGAAGCTTTCTTT	CASNTRGFGTEAFF
TRBV10-3	few	.	TRBJ2-5	TGTGCCATCAGTGAGCCACCGGACAGCCGGTACCAAGAGACCCAGTACTTC	CAISEPPDSRYQETQYF